This T cell receptor (beta chain) was recorded in a study of T cells after yellow fever vaccination. The CDR3 length is 14 residues. Trimming left V 7 bases short and J 4 bases short, with 19 bases between. Per germline, CDR1 SQVTM and CDR2 ANQGSEA. In this sample, this clonotype turned up many times. A single record per CDR3 protein comes from TCRdb applying MiXCR to the 5' RACE reads. The sample includes tens of thousands of distinct CDR3 sequences, 5% to 7% seen only once; the top ten take about 10%. The starting material was PBMCs, either bulk or a sorted T-cell subset (CD4+, CD8+, memory, or dextramer-sorted; not recorded which), obtained 15 days after the yellow fever booster vaccination. The J gene is TRBJ1-2, the V gene TRBV29-1, with a tentative D call TRBD1 (5 bases). This sequence was found in a man aged 25 to 40 who received the YFV17D yellow fever vaccine. CDR3 sequence reads: CSARGGDPSYGYTF. CDR3 coding DNA: TGCAGCGCCCGGGGCGGGGATCCTAGCTATGGCTACACCTTC.